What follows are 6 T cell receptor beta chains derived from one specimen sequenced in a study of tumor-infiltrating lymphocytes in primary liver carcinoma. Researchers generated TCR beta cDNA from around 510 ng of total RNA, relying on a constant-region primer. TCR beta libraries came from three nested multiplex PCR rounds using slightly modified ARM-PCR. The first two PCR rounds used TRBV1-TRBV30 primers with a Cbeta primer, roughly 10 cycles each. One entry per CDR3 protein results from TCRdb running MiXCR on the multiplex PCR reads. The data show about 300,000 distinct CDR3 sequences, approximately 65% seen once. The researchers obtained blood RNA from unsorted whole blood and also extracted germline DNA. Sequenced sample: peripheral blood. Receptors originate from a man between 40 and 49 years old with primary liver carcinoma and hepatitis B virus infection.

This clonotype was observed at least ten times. The CDR3 nucleotides read TGTGCCATCCAACGAAGGGGCACCGGGGAGCTGTTTTTT. Its translation is CAIQRRGTGELFF. This chain connects TRBV6-2 or TRBV6-3 to TRBJ2-2, with D perhaps TRBD1 (5 bases). CDR1 and CDR2 (germline): MNHEY, SVGEGT. Trimming left V 10 bases short and J 4 bases short, with 13 bases between. The CDR3 covers 13 residues.

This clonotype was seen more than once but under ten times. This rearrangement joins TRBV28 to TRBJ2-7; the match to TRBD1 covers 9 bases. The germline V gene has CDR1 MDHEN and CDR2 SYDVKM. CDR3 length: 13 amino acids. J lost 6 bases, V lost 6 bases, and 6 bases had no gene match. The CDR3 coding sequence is TGTGCCAGCAGGGGACAGGGATCCGGCGAGCAGTACTTC. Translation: CASRGQGSGEQYF.

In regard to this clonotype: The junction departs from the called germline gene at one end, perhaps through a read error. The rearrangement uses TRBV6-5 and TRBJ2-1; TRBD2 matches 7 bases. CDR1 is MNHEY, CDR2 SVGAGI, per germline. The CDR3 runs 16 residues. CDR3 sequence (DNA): TGTGCCAGCAGTTATAGCGGCGGTCTAGCGGCATATGAACAGTTCTTC. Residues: CASSYSGGLAAYEQFF.

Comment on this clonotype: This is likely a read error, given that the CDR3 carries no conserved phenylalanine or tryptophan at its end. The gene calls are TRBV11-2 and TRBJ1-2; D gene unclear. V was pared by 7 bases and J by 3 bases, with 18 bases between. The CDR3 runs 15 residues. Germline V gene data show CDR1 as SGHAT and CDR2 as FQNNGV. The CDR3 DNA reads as TGTGCCAGCATCTCCCCCAGTAGCGGAGACTATGGCTACACCTCC. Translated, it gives CASISPSSGDYGYTS.

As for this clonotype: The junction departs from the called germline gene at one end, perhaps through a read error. This CDR3 is CDSSPREREQYF. CDR3 DNA: TGTGACAGCAGCCCGAGGGAGCGCGAGCAGTACTTC. This chain links TRBV6-5 with TRBJ2-7; D is possibly TRBD2 (5 bases). From germline, CDR1 is MNHEY and CDR2 SVGAGI. This CDR3 has 12 amino acids.

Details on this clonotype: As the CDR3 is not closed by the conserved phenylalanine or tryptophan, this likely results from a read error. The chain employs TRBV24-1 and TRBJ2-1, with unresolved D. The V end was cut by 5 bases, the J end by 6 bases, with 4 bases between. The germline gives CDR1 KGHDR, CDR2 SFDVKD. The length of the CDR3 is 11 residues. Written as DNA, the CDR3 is TGTGCCACCAGTGTTTTCAATGAGCAGTTCTTA. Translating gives CATSVFNEQFL.